These T cell receptor beta chains were read from a single sample in a study of cytomegalovirus exposure and HLA in healthy donors. Some clones are missing from TCRdb's copy, which holds only in-frame ones; the method was immunoSEQ multiplex PCR. The sample includes about 210,000 clones. The sample consisted of PBMCs. These receptor sequences come from a woman in her twenties or thirties in good health and CMV-seropositive. Each CDR3 is given with its conserved first and last residue. The D gene is left open where the match is weak.

>TRBV5-6|TRBJ1-3|NA
CASSLEGRLAGNTIYF
TGTGCCAGCAGCTTGGAAGGGAGGCTTGCTGGAAACACCATATATTTT
>TRBV6-4|TRBJ2-3|NA
CASSRSGLRTDTQYF
TGTGCCAGCAGCCGGTCCGGACTCCGCACAGATACGCAGTATTTT
>TRBV7-9|TRBJ2-1|TRBD1
CASSLTGRYNEQFF
TGTGCCAGCAGCTTGACAGGGAGATACAATGAGCAGTTCTTC
>TRBV18|TRBJ1-2|TRBD1
CASSPPAGGGYGYTF
TGTGCCAGCTCACCACCGGCAGGGGGCGGGTATGGCTACACCTTC
>TRBV7-2|TRBJ1-6|NA
CASSLSRDTPLHF
TGTGCCAGCAGCTTAAGCAGGGATACACCCCTCCACTTT
>TRBV5-1|TRBJ2-1|TRBD2
CASSFHTSGGSYNEQFF
TGCGCCAGCAGCTTCCATACTAGCGGGGGATCCTACAATGAGCAGTTCTTC
>TRBV19|TRBJ2-3|TRBD2
CASHSGGAGTQYF
TGTGCCAGTCATAGCGGGGGGGCAGGTACGCAGTATTTT
>TRBV18|TRBJ1-5|NA
CASSSIRGQPQHF
TGTGCCAGCTCCTCCATCCGGGGTCAGCCCCAGCATTTT
>TRBV10-1|TRBJ1-2|NA
CASSGTVNYGYTF
TGCGCCAGCAGTGGGACAGTTAACTATGGCTACACCTTC
>TRBV7-7|TRBJ2-5|TRBD1
CASSHRQGVQETQYF
TGTGCCAGCAGCCACCGACAGGGAGTCCAAGAGACCCAGTACTTC
>TRBV6-5|TRBJ2-7|NA
CASSSTGELIEQYF
TGTGCCAGCAGTTCCACGGGAGAGCTGATCGAGCAGTACTTC
>TRBV7-7|TRBJ2-7|NA
CASSLGGEYEQYF
TGTGCCAGCAGCTTAGGGGGGGAATACGAGCAGTACTTC
>TRBV4-1|TRBJ2-7|NA
CASSHYRGGKYEQYF
TGCGCCAGCAGCCACTACAGGGGGGGCAAGTACGAGCAGTACTTC
>TRBV4-3|TRBJ1-2|NA
CASSQQGGSSYGYTF
TGCGCCAGCAGCCAACAGGGAGGATCGAGCTATGGCTACACCTTC
>TRBV4-3|TRBJ2-1|TRBD2
CASSRETSGRVSEQFF
TGCGCCAGCAGCCGAGAAACTAGCGGGAGGGTCAGTGAGCAGTTCTTC
>TRBV5-1|TRBJ2-5|NA
CASSSTSTETQYF
TGCGCCAGCAGCTCGACTAGTACCGAGACCCAGTACTTC
>TRBV6-5|TRBJ2-7|NA
CASSYNFRGSYEQYF
TGTGCCAGCAGTTACAATTTCAGGGGCTCCTACGAGCAGTACTTC
>TRBV10-1|TRBJ2-7|NA
CASSDDSNPYEQYF
TGCGCCAGCAGTGATGACAGCAACCCCTACGAGCAGTACTTC
>TRBV11-2|TRBJ2-7|NA
CASSEYSRYEQYF
TGTGCCAGCAGCGAATACAGCAGGTACGAGCAGTACTTC
>TRBV7-2|TRBJ2-7|NA
CASSFGAGRYEQYF
TGTGCCAGCAGCTTCGGCGCGGGCCGCTACGAGCAGTACTTC
>TRBV4-1|TRBJ2-6|NA
CASSQVRGLSGANVLTF
TGCGCCAGCAGCCAAGTCAGGGGTCTATCTGGGGCCAACGTCCTGACTTTC
>TRBV4-1|TRBJ1-4|NA
CASSQAPTDNEKLFF
TGCGCCAGCAGCCAAGCCCCTACAGATAATGAAAAACTGTTTTTT
>TRBV19|TRBJ1-4|NA
CASSPRRLFNEKLFF
TGTGCCAGTAGTCCCCGGAGGTTATTTAATGAAAAACTGTTTTTT
>TRBV7-2|TRBJ2-7|NA
CASSLMSSAYEQYF
TGTGCCAGCAGCTTAATGTCTAGCGCCTACGAGCAGTACTTC
>TRBV7-6|TRBJ2-3|NA
CASSQEGTDTQYF
TGTGCCAGCAGCCAAGAGGGAACAGATACGCAGTATTTT
>TRBV7-9|TRBJ1-2|NA
CASSGEGMDGYTF
TGTGCCAGCAGCGGGGAGGGAATGGATGGCTACACCTTC
>TRBV7-6|TRBJ2-1|NA
CASSVRGSGNEQFF
TGTGCCAGCAGCGTAAGGGGGAGTGGCAATGAGCAGTTCTTC
>TRBV29-1|TRBJ1-3|TRBD1
CSVEEGTGKNTIYF
TGCAGCGTTGAAGAGGGGACAGGGAAGAACACCATATATTTT
>TRBV5-8|TRBJ2-1|NA
CASSLQLGSSYNEQFF
TGTGCCAGCAGCTTGCAGTTAGGGAGCTCCTACAATGAGCAGTTCTTC
>TRBV11-2|TRBJ1-2|NA
CASRRPGTNYGYTF
TGTGCCAGCCGGAGGCCAGGCACTAACTATGGCTACACCTTC
>TRBV2|TRBJ2-7|NA
CASSERQIKGYEQYF
TGTGCCAGCAGTGAACGACAGATCAAAGGCTACGAGCAGTACTTC
>TRBV7-2|TRBJ1-5|TRBD1
CASSYPGQGKSQHF
TGTGCCAGCAGCTACCCGGGACAGGGGAAGTCCCAGCATTTT
>TRBV7-9|TRBJ2-7|NA
CASSPDWVHEQYF
TGTGCCAGCAGCCCCGACTGGGTACACGAGCAGTACTTC
>TRBV7-9|TRBJ2-7|NA
CASSTSYEQYF
TGTGCCAGCAGCACCTCTTACGAGCAGTACTTC
>TRBV30|TRBJ2-7|NA
CAWSFAQAYEQYF
TGTGCCTGGAGTTTTGCGCAGGCATACGAGCAGTACTTC
>TRBV18|TRBJ2-2|TRBD1
CASSPQNRGPNTGELFF
TGTGCCAGCTCACCTCAGAACAGGGGTCCGAACACCGGGGAGCTGTTTTTT
>TRBV5-1|TRBJ1-5|NA
CASSPGVAGNQPQHF
TGCGCCAGCAGCCCTGGTGTCGCGGGCAATCAGCCCCAGCATTTT
>TRBV27|TRBJ2-7|NA
CASSFSRTYEQYF
TGTGCCAGCAGTTTTTCCAGAACCTACGAGCAGTACTTC
>TRBV30|TRBJ1-1|NA
CACIYSPGSTEAFF
TGTGCCTGTATTTATAGCCCAGGGTCGACTGAAGCTTTCTTT
>TRBV7-2|TRBJ1-1|NA
CASSLVLANTEAFF
TGTGCCAGCAGCTTAGTCCTGGCGAACACTGAAGCTTTCTTT
>TRBV6-5|TRBJ1-2|NA
CASSYSTLNYGYTF
TGTGCCAGCAGTTACTCGACACTTAACTATGGCTACACCTTC
>TRBV30|TRBJ2-7|NA
CAWSVWPLEGEQYF
TGTGCCTGGAGTGTATGGCCTCTCGAGGGCGAGCAGTACTTC
>TRBV30|TRBJ1-2|NA
CAWSVRAYGYTF
TGTGCCTGGAGTGTCAGGGCCTATGGCTACACCTTC
>TRBV10-1|TRBJ2-2|NA
CASSAPGTGELFF
TGCGCCAGCAGTGCACCCGGGACCGGGGAGCTGTTTTTT
>TRBV29-1|TRBJ1-2|NA
CSVGVRGGGYTF
TGCAGCGTTGGAGTAAGAGGAGGTGGCTACACCTTC
>TRBV5-1|TRBJ2-2|TRBD2
CASSGTSGVNTGELFF
TGCGCCAGCAGCGGGACTAGCGGGGTGAACACCGGGGAGCTGTTTTTT
>TRBV6-1|TRBJ2-2|NA
CASSATGTGELFF
TGTGCCAGCAGTGCCACAGGGACCGGGGAGCTGTTTTTT
>TRBV19|TRBJ2-1|NA
CASSRGASYNEQFF
TGTGCCTCGTCTCGGGGGGCCTCCTACAATGAGCAGTTCTTC
>TRBV19|TRBJ1-2|NA
CASSLGLGGTYYGYTF
TGTGCCAGTAGTCTCGGTCTCGGCGGGACCTACTATGGCTACACCTTC
>TRBV30|TRBJ1-3|NA
CAWSVGGSGNTIYF
TGTGCCTGGAGTGTGGGGGGCTCTGGAAACACCATATATTTT
>TRBV6-5|TRBJ1-2|TRBD1
CASSYEGGDGYTF
TGTGCCAGCAGTTACGAAGGGGGCGATGGCTACACCTTC
>TRBV27|TRBJ2-7|NA
CASSATDTSYEQYF
TGTGCCAGCAGTGCTACGGACACCTCCTACGAGCAGTACTTC
>TRBV5-4|TRBJ1-1|TRBD1
CASSLDIGTGGTEAFF
TGTGCCAGCAGCTTGGATATTGGGACAGGGGGCACTGAAGCTTTCTTT